This T cell receptor (beta chain) was sequenced in a study of T cell responses to AZD1222 COVID-19 vaccine (dated by TCRdb to the early 2020s). For context, the study as a whole: A total of over 230 trial participants underwent TCR sequencing, of whom roughly 210 had received two doses of AZD1222 and some 26 had received two doses of the MenACWY control vaccine. Trial participants were enrolled into age subgroups of 18-55, 56-69 and 70-plus years, which contained roughly 150, 30 and 60 TCR-sequenced participants, respectively. Overall results and qualifications from the work: The 56-69-year group was small, and its depth increase did not reach significance, likely because of low power. Nearly half of unique spike-specific TCRs reportedly recognized epitopes outside regions mutated in the B.1.351 and B.1.1.7 variants. Because no day 14 peak-response samples were available, the repertoires could be characterized only after the peak T cell response. Most participants were white British and females outnumbered males, and the authors suggested that clonal diversity may have been underestimated. Conclusions about previously exposed vaccinees are limited, since just 5 or 6 AZD1222 recipients were seropositive for SARS-CoV-2 at baseline. After two AZD1222 doses, both the breadth and the depth of spike-specific TCRs were significantly higher than at day 0 and than in MenACWY recipients. The whole spike protein was spanned by vaccine-associated CD4 TCRs, and dominant responses were seen in regions 160-218 and 743-854.

The CDR3 regions of human TCRbeta chains were subjected to immunosequencing. The published analysis was carried out like this. TCRs in the repertoires were matched against a reference library of SARS-CoV-2-specific TCRs that had been generated with the MIRA antigen-specificity platform. Breadth was defined as the fraction of unique TCRs that were SARS-CoV-2-associated, and depth was defined as the fraction of total T cells that were SARS-CoV-2-associated. Using the MIRA data, every spike-specific TCR was mapped to the spike region that the TCR reacted to and assigned to either a CD4 or a CD8 class. Log10-transformed breadth and depth values were compared by one-way ANOVA with Sidak's multiple comparisons tests. Drawn from immuneACCESS, this table holds only the in-frame rearrangements with V and J called that TCRdb kept. Clones are partly lost; checked studies trace under half to an unresolved V gene and leave the rest unexplained. V and J calls plus clone size are reproduced from that table; the DNA served to infer D and trimming. For this sample there are approximately 150,000 clones; 88% appear just once. The ten most abundant clones make up 5% to 6.5% of the sample.

The label giving this sample's time point can be read as: about 28 days (+/-7) after the second vaccine dose. This sample's treatment or condition label indicates: meningococcal conjugate vaccine given as trial control. The vaccinee samples were drawn from two UK trials, COV001 and COV002, one of which was a single-blind randomized controlled phase 2/3 trial testing AZD1222 (ChAdOx1 nCoV-19) in healthy adults. Trial participant PBMC samples were collected at day 0 and day 28 after the second dose for TCRbeta chain sequencing. A word on this clone: Its antigen specificity is not known. Base qualities are not recorded, but no much larger clone differs from it by a single base.

This clonotype was sampled from an adult who received the MenACWY meningococcal vaccine as a control. Material: peripheral blood, obtained 28 days after the second dose of the MenACWY control vaccine.

The DNA sequence follows: TGTGCCAGCAGCTTACAGAGCGCCTCGTACGAGCAGTACTTC. This is translated as CASSLQSASYEQYF. The sequence joins TRBV7-9 to TRBJ2-7; too little of a D gene remains to name it. As encoded in the germline V gene (reference sequence), CDR1 is SEHNR while CDR2 is FQNEAQ. V is cut by 2 bases and J by 4 bases, and the space between the germline ends is 12 bases. The CDR3, from cysteine to phenylalanine, totals 14 residues. The kept DNA is CDR3 alone, 42 bases in frame from the first base.